This note documents a single TCR beta chain sequence. Its antigen remains unknown. 60 Vbeta and 13 Jbeta primers were used in PCR. TCRdb's table, derived via immunoSEQ multiplex PCR, lists solely in-frame clones and lacks some. This table has some 78,000 clones, about 80% appearing once. CDR1 is SGHTS and CDR2 is YDEGEE in the germline V gene. CDR3 length: 16 residues. V lost 0 bases and J lost 11, with 20 bases in between. The sample originates from a study of cytomegalovirus exposure and HLA in healthy donors. Whole-study results and caveats: TRBV6-2, TRBV6-3 and some other V segments were unresolvable in 87-base-pair reads.

This clonotype was sampled from a woman aged 45 to 65 in good health and CMV-seropositive. The material sequenced was PBMCs. The chain recombines TRBV5-8 with TRBJ1-4; tentatively, D is TRBD1 (5 bases). The CDR3 nucleotides read TGTGCCAGCAGCTTGGCGGGGGTGACGTCGGGGAGGAAACTGTTTTTT. It is translated as CASSLAGVTSGRKLFF.